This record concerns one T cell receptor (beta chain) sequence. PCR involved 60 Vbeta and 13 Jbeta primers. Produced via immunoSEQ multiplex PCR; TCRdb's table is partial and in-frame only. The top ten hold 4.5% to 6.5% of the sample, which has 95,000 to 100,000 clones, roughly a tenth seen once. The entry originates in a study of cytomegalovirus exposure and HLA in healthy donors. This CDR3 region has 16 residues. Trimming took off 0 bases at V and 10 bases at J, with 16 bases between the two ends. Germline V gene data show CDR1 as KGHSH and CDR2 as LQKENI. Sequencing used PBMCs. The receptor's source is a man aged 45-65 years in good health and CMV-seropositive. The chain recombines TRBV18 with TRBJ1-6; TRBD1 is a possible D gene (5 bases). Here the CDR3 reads CASSPPGGNARSPLHF. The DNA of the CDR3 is TGTGCCAGCTCACCACCGGGGGGTAACGCTCGCTCACCCCTCCACTTT.